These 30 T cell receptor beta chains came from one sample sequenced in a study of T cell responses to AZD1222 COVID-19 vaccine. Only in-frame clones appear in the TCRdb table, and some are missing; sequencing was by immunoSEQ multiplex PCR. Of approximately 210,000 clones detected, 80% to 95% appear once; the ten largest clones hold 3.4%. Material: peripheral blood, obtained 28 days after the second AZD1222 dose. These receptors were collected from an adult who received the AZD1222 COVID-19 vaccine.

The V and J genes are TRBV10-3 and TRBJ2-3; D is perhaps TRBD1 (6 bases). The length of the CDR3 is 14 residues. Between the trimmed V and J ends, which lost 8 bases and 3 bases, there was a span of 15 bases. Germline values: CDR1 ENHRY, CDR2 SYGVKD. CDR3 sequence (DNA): TGTGCCATCCACCCAGGGGTCGGGACAGATACGCAGTATTTT. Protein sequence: CAIHPGVGTDTQYF.

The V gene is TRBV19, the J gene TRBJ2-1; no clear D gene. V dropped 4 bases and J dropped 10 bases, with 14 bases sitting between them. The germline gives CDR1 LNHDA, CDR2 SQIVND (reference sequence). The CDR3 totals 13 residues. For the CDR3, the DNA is TGTGCCAGTAGTACGGACGGTTTTCGAGAGCAGTTCTTC. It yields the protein CASSTDGFREQFF.

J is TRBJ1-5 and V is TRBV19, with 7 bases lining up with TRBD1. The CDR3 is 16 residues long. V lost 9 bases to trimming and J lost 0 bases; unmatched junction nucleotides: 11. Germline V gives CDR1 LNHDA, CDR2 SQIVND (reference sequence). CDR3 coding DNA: TGTGCCAGCCGGCTAGACAGGGTCTATAGCAATCAGCCCCAGCATTTT. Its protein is CASRLDRVYSNQPQHF.

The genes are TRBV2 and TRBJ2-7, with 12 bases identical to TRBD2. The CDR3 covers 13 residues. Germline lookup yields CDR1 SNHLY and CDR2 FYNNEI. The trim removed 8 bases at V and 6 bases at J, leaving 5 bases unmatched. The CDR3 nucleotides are TGTGCCAGCTACTGGACTAGCGGGATCGAGCAGTACTTC. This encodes CASYWTSGIEQYF.

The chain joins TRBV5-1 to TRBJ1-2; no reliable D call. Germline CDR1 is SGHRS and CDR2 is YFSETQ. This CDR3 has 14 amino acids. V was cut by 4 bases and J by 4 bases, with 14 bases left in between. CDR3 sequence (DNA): TGCGCCAGCAGCCCGCTTGATCCGCTCTATGGCTACACCTTC. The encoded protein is CASSPLDPLYGYTF.

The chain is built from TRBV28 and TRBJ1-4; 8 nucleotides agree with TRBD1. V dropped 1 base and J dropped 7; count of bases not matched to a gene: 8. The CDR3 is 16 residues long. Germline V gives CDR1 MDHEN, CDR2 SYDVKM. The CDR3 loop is CASSLFRDRTGEKLFF. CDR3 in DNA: TGTGCCAGCAGTTTATTTCGGGACAGGACGGGTGAAAAACTGTTTTTT.

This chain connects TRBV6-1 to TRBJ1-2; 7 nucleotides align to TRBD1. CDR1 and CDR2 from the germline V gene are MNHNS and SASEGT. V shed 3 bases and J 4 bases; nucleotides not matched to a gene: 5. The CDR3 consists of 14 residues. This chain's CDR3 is CASSELGTVYGYTF. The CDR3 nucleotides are TGTGCCAGCAGTGAGCTGGGGACAGTCTATGGCTACACCTTC.

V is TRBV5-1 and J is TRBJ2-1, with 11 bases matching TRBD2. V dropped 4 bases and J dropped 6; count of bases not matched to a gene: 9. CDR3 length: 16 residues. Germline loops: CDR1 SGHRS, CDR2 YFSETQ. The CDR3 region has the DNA TGCGCCAGCAGCGCCACCCCCGGGACTAGCGGCAATGAGCAGTTCTTC. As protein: CASSATPGTSGNEQFF.

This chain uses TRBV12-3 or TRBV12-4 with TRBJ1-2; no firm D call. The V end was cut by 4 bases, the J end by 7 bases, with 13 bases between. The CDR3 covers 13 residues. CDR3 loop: CASSSRVLGGYTF. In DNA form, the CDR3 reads TGTGCCAGCAGTTCACGGGTCCTGGGTGGCTACACCTTC.

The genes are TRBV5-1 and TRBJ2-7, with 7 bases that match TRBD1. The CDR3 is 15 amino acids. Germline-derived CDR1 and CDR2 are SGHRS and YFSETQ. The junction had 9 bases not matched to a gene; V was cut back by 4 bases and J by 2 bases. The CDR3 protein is CASSALGGRTYEQYF. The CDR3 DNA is TGCGCCAGCAGCGCCCTAGGGGGCAGGACCTACGAGCAGTACTTC.

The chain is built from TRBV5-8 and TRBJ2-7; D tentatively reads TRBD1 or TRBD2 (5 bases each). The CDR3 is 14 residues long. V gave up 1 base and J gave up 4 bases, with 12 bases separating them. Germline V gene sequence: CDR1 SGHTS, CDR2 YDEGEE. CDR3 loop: CASSLIRGPYEQYF. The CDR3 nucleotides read TGTGCCAGCAGCTTGATACGGGGCCCTTACGAGCAGTACTTC.

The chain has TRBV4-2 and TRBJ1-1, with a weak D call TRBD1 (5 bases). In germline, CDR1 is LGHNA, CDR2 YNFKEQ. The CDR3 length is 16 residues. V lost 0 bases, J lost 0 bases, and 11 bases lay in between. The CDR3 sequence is CASSQDQGGMNTEAFF. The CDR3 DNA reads TGTGCCAGCAGCCAAGATCAGGGAGGGATGAACACTGAAGCTTTCTTT.

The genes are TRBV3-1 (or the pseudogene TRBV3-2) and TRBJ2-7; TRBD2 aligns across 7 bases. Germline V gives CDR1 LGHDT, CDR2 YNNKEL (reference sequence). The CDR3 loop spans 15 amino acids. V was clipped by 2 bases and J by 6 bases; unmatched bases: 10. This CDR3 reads CASSQSSGPSSEQYF. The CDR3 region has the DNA TGTGCCAGCAGCCAAAGTAGCGGGCCCTCCAGCGAGCAGTACTTC.

The CDR3 region has the DNA TGTGCCATCAGTGAGTCAAGGACTAGGAGCTACGAGCAGTACTTC. Its protein is CAISESRTRSYEQYF. The chain employs TRBV10-3 and TRBJ2-7, with TRBD2 matching 7 bases. The CDR3 runs 15 residues. Germline assignment: CDR1 ENHRY and CDR2 SYGVKD. V trimming: 0 bases; J trimming: 3 bases; junction bases outside the gene matches: 5.

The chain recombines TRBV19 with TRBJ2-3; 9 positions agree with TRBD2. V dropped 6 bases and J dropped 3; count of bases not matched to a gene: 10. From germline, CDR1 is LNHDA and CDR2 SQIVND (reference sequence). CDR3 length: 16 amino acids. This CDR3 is CASSGGWLAGTDTQYF. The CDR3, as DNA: TGTGCCAGTAGCGGAGGGTGGCTAGCGGGAACAGATACGCAGTATTTT.

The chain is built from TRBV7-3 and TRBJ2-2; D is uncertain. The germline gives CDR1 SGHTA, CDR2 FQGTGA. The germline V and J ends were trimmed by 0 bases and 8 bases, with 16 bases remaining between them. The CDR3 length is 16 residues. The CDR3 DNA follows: TGTGCCAGCAGCTTAACGAGTCTAGGCCCTAGGGGGGAGCTGTTTTTT. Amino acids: CASSLTSLGPRGELFF.

CDR3 DNA: TGTGCCAGCAGCTCGGGCACCGGGGAGCTGTTTTTT. This codes for CASSSGTGELFF. This sequence joins TRBV11-3 and TRBJ2-2; D is undetermined. Trimming stripped 4 bases from V and 4 bases from J, with 4 bases between. CDR1 SGHNT and CDR2 YENEEA come from the germline V gene. The CDR3 has 12 residues.

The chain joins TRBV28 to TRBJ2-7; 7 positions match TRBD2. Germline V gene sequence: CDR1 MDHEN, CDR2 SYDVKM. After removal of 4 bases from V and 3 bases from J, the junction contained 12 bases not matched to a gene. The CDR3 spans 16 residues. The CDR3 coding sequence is TGTGCCAGCAGTTCCATCCTAGCGGTGGACCTCTACGAGCAGTACTTC. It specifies CASSSILAVDLYEQYF.

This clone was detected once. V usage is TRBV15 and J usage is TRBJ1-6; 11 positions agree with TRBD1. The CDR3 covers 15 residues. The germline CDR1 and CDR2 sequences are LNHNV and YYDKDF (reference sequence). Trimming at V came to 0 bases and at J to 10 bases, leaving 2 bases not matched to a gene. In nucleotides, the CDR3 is TGTGCCACCAGCAGAGACGGACAGGGGGCATCACCCCTCCACTTT. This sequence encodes CATSRDGQGASPLHF.

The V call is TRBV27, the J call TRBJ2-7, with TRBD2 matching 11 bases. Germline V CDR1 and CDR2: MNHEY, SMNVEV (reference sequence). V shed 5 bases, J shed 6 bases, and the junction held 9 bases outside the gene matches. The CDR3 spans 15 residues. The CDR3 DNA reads TGTGCCAGCAGTCCCAGGCTAGCGGGAGGAGGCGAGCAGTACTTC. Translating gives CASSPRLAGGGEQYF.

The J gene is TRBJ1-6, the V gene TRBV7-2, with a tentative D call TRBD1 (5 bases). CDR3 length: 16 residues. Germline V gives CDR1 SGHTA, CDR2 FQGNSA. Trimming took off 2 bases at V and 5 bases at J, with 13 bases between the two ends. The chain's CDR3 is CASSLWWGVNNSPLHF. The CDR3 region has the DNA TGTGCCAGCAGCTTATGGTGGGGGGTGAATAATTCACCCCTCCACTTT.

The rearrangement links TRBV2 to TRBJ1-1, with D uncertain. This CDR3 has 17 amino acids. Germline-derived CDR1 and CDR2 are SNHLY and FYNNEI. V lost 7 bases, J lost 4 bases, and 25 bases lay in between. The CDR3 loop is CASKADLTRTASTEAFF. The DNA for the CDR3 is TGTGCCAGCAAGGCCGACCTCACCCGTACAGCCTCCACTGAAGCTTTCTTT. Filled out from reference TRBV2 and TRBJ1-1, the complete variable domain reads EPEVTQTPSHQVTQMGQEVILRCVPISNHLYFYWYRQILGQKVEFLVSFYNNEISEKSEIFDDQFSVERPDGSNFTLKIRSTKLEDSAMYFCASKADLTRTASTEAFFGQGTRLTVV.

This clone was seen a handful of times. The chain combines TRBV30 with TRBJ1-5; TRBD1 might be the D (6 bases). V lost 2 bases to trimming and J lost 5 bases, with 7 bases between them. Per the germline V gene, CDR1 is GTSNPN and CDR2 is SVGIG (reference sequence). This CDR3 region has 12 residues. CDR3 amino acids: CAWSTGHQPQHF. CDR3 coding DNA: TGTGCCTGGAGTACAGGGCATCAGCCCCAGCATTTT.

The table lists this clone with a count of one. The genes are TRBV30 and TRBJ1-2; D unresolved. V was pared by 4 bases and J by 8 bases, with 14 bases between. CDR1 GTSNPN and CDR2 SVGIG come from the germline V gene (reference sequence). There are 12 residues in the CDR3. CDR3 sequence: CAWKSTAGGYTF. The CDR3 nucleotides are TGTGCCTGGAAAAGTACTGCGGGCGGCTACACCTTC.

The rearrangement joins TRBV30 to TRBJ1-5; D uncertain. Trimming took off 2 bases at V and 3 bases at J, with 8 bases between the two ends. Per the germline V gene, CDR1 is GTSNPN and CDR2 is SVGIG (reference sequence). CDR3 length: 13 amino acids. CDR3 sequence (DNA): TGTGCCTGGAGTTCGCAGAACAATCAGCCCCAGCATTTT. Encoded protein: CAWSSQNNQPQHF.

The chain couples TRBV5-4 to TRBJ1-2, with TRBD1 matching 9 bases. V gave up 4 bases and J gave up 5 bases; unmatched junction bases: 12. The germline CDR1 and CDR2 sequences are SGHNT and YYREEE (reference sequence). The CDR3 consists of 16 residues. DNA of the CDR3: TGTGCCAGCAGCCCTACTCCGGGACAGGGTGGATATGGCTACACCTTC. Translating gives CASSPTPGQGGYGYTF. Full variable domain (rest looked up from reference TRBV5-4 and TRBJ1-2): ETGVTQSPTHLIKTRGQQVTLRCSSQSGHNTVSWYQQALGQGPQFIFQYYREEENGRGNFPPRFSGLQFPNYSSELNVNALELDDSALYLCASSPTPGQGGYGYTFGSGTRLTVV.

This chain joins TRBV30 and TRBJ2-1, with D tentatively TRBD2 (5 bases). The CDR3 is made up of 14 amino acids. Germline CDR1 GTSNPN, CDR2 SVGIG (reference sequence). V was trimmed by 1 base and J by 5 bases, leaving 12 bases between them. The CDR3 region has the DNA TGTGCCTGGAGTGGCGGGCCGGCCGACAATGAGCAGTTCTTC. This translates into CAWSGGPADNEQFF.

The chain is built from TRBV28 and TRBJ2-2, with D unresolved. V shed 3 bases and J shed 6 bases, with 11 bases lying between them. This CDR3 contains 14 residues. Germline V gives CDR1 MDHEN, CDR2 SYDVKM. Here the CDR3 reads CASSFLVGSGELFF. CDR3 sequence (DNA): TGTGCCAGCAGTTTCCTCGTAGGTTCCGGGGAGCTGTTTTTT.

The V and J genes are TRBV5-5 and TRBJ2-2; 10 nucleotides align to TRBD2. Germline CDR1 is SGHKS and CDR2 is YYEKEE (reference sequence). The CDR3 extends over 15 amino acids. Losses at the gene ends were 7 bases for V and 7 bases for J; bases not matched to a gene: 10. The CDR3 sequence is CASGRLAGADGELFF. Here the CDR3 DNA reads TGTGCCAGCGGCCGTCTAGCGGGAGCGGACGGGGAGCTGTTTTTT.

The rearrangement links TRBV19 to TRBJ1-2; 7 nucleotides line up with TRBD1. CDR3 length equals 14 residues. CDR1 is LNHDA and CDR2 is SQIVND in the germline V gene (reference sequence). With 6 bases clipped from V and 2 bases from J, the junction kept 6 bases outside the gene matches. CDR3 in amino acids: CASSPTRGNYGYTF. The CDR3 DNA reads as TGTGCCAGTAGCCCGACCAGGGGGAACTATGGCTACACCTTC.